These 19 T cell receptor beta chains were sequenced from one sample in a study of CD8 T cells in Susac syndrome. Random hexamers primed reverse transcription of about 0.45 to 1 ug RNA. TCRdb passed the immunoSEQ multiplex PCR reads through MiXCR, listing each CDR3 protein once. The sample has about 110,000 distinct CDR3 sequences; 90% to 98% are singletons. The sample taken for sequencing was CD4+ T cells from PBMCs. These receptors came from a human donor in good health.

The rearrangement uses TRBV2 and TRBJ2-2, with D possibly TRBD1 on 6 matching bases. Germline-derived CDR1 and CDR2 are SNHLY and FYNNEI. CDR3 length: 16 amino acids. The V end lost 4 bases, the J end lost 5 bases, and 17 bases lay between the germline ends. CDR3 sequence reads: CASSVRLGQTTGELFF. For the CDR3, the DNA is TGTGCCAGCAGTGTCCGCTTGGGACAAACAACCGGGGAGCTGTTTTTT. Based on the CDR3 plus reference TRBV2 and TRBJ2-2, the full variable domain is EPEVTQTPSHQVTQMGQEVILRCVPISNHLYFYWYRQILGQKVEFLVSFYNNEISEKSEIFDDQFSVERPDGSNFTLKIRSTKLEDSAMYFCASSVRLGQTTGELFFGEGSRLTVL.

The J gene is TRBJ2-1, the V gene TRBV29-1; D possibly uses TRBD1 or TRBD2 (5 bases each). The V end was cut by 7 bases, the J end by 7 bases, with 14 bases between. Germline-derived CDR1 and CDR2 are SQVTM and ANQGSEA. There are 12 residues in the CDR3. In nucleotides, the CDR3 is TGCAGCGCCCTACATGGGGGTAATGAGCAGTTCTTC. It encodes CSALHGGNEQFF.

The J gene is TRBJ1-1, the V gene TRBV7-2, with 9 bases that match TRBD1. CDR3 size: 14 residues. The V gene's germline CDR1 is SGHTA and CDR2 FQGNSA. Losses at the gene ends were 2 bases for V and 12 bases for J; bases not matched to a gene: 10. For the CDR3, the DNA is TGTGCCAGCAGCTTATCGTCTACAGGGGGCAGGTCTTTCTTT. Translation: CASSLSSTGGRSFF. Combining the CDR3 with reference TRBV7-2 and TRBJ1-1 gives the whole variable domain GAGVSQSPSNKVTEKGKDVELRCDPISGHTALYWYRQSLGQGLEFLIYFQGNSAPDKSGLPSDRFSAERTGGSVSTLTIQRTQQEDSAVYLCASSLSSTGGRSFFGQGTRLTVV.

The chain couples TRBV6-1 to TRBJ2-7, with 9 positions matching TRBD2. This CDR3 has 15 residues. CDR1 and CDR2 from the germline V gene are MNHNS and SASEGT. V gave up 4 bases and J gave up 3 bases; unmatched junction bases: 7. Here the CDR3 DNA reads TGTGCCAGCAGTGGGACTAGCGCGAGTAACTACGAGCAGTACTTC. Translating gives CASSGTSASNYEQYF.

The rearrangement joins TRBV2 to TRBJ2-3; no firm D call. The germline V and J ends were trimmed by 0 bases and 0 bases, with 4 bases remaining between them. The CDR3 totals 14 residues. Germline V gives CDR1 SNHLY, CDR2 FYNNEI. The CDR3 region is CASSEAVSTDTQYF. DNA of the CDR3: TGTGCCAGCAGTGAAGCGGTTAGCACAGATACGCAGTATTTT.

The chain combines TRBV6-2 or TRBV6-3 with TRBJ2-1; TRBD2 agrees at 11 bases. This CDR3 contains 14 residues. Losses at the gene ends were 7 bases for V and 7 bases for J; bases not matched to a gene: 6. Germline CDR1 is MNHEY and CDR2 is SVGEGT. Written as DNA, the CDR3 is TGTGCCAGCAAAACTAGCGGGAGTAGGAATGAGCAGTTCTTC. Its protein is CASKTSGSRNEQFF.

The J gene is TRBJ2-2, the V gene TRBV20-1; D gene unclear. Deletions cut 2 bases from V and 2 bases from J, with 6 bases between. This CDR3 is 13 amino acids long. CDR1 and CDR2 (germline): DFQATT, SNEGSKA (reference sequence). The DNA for the CDR3 is TGCAGTGCTAGACTACCCAACACCGGGGAGCTGTTTTTT. Translation: CSARLPNTGELFF.

The gene calls are TRBV27 and TRBJ1-6; no reliable D call. The germline gives CDR1 MNHEY, CDR2 SMNVEV (reference sequence). The CDR3 length is 15 residues. V was cut by 4 bases and J by 9 bases, with 16 bases left in between. CDR3 loop: CASSSGSQYRSPLHF. The CDR3 nucleotides read TGTGCCAGCAGTTCTGGATCCCAGTACCGTTCACCCCTCCACTTT.

The rearrangement links TRBV23-1 to TRBJ2-4; 12 bases are a match to TRBD2. TRBV23-1 qualifies as an ORF whose function is uncertain. The CDR3 extends over 16 amino acids. V shed 2 bases and J 7 bases; nucleotides not matched to a gene: 6. CDR3 amino acids: CASSQKGLAGGNIQYF. CDR3 nucleotide sequence: TGCGCCAGCAGTCAAAAGGGTCTAGCGGGAGGGAACATTCAGTACTTC.

This sequence joins TRBV5-4 and TRBJ1-1, with D uncertain. V lost 0 bases and J lost 2, with 2 bases in between. The CDR3 runs to 12 residues. From germline, CDR1 is SGHNT and CDR2 YYREEE (reference sequence). This chain's CDR3 is CASSLVNTEAFF. DNA of the CDR3: TGTGCCAGCAGCTTGGTCAACACTGAAGCTTTCTTT.

This rearrangement joins TRBV12-3 or TRBV12-4 to TRBJ2-3, with 7 bases identical to TRBD2. This CDR3 spans 16 amino acids. V was pared by 0 bases and J by 5 bases, with 8 bases of the junction left unmatched. DNA of the CDR3: TGTGCCAGCAGTTTAGCGGGCAGCGGGGAGGGAGATACGCAGTATTTT. Protein product: CASSLAGSGEGDTQYF.

The chain carries TRBV9 and TRBJ1-1; D might be TRBD1 (6 bases). Trimming took off 3 bases at V and 4 bases at J, with 28 bases between the two ends. Per germline, CDR1 SGDLS and CDR2 YYNGEE. The CDR3 length is 19 residues. The CDR3 here is CASSATDSGAHSLSTEAFF. CDR3 DNA: TGTGCCAGCAGCGCGACGGATTCGGGGGCGCACTCCTTGAGCACTGAAGCTTTCTTT.

V is TRBV2 and J is TRBJ2-1; D call uncertain. The germline gives CDR1 SNHLY, CDR2 FYNNEI. The ends were cut back, 4 bases at V and 0 bases at J, with 10 bases in the middle. This CDR3 comprises 15 residues. The CDR3 coding sequence is TGTGCCAGCAGTGGCCGCGCTTCCTCCTACAATGAGCAGTTCTTC. Translation: CASSGRASSYNEQFF. The full variable domain, rest sourced from reference TRBV2 and TRBJ2-1, is EPEVTQTPSHQVTQMGQEVILRCVPISNHLYFYWYRQILGQKVEFLVSFYNNEISEKSEIFDDQFSVERPDGSNFTLKIRSTKLEDSAMYFCASSGRASSYNEQFFGPGTRLTVL.

V is TRBV5-4 and J is TRBJ2-3; TRBD1 matches 8 bases. V was clipped by 3 bases and J by 5 bases; unmatched bases: 8. Per germline, CDR1 SGHNT and CDR2 YYREEE (reference sequence). The CDR3 has 15 residues. CDR3 sequence: CASSSEGRGRDTQYF. The CDR3 nucleotides read TGTGCCAGCAGCTCGGAAGGCAGGGGGCGAGATACGCAGTATTTT.

V is TRBV6-6 and J is TRBJ1-2, with a weak D call TRBD1 (5 bases). The CDR3 spans 12 residues. The germline V gene has CDR1 MNHNY and CDR2 SVGAGI (reference sequence). Between the trimmed V and J ends, which lost 7 bases and 3 bases, there was a span of 9 bases. This chain's CDR3 is CASTDSDYGYTF. CDR3 in DNA: TGTGCCAGCACCGACAGTGACTATGGCTACACCTTC.

V and J are TRBV12-3 or TRBV12-4 and TRBJ1-2; a possible D gene is TRBD1 (5 bases). Trimming stripped 5 bases from V and 7 bases from J, with 14 bases between. The CDR3 sequence is 13 residues long. Here the CDR3 DNA reads TGTGCCAGCAGTAAGCAGGGAGTAGGTGGCTACACCTTC. Its protein product is CASSKQGVGGYTF.

The rearrangement links TRBV3-1 to TRBJ1-2; D remains ambiguous. The CDR3 contains 12 residues. CDR1 LGHDT and CDR2 YNNKEL come from the germline V gene (reference sequence). The ends were cut back, 0 bases at V and 4 bases at J, with 3 bases in the middle. CDR3 in amino acids: CASSQDTYGYTF. The CDR3 bases are TGTGCCAGCAGCCAAGACACCTATGGCTACACCTTC.

The chain has TRBV5-6 and TRBJ1-5; D ambiguous. The V gene lost 5 bases and the J gene lost 3 bases, with 21 bases spanning the gap. CDR3 length equals 17 residues. From germline, CDR1 is SGHDT and CDR2 YYEEEE. The CDR3 DNA sequence: TGTGCCAGCAGTTCGGACGCCCGGGGATTGACCAATCAGCCCCAGCATTTT. This sequence encodes CASSSDARGLTNQPQHF.

This clonotype was detected once. CDR3 DNA sequence: TGTGCCATCTCGGGAAGCGGCACAGATACGCAGTATTTT. This translates into CAISGSGTDTQYF. V usage is TRBV2 and J usage is TRBJ2-3; D possibly corresponds to TRBD2 (5 bases). CDR1 is SNHLY and CDR2 is FYNNEI in the germline V gene. Trimming removed 10 bases at V and 1 base at J, with 12 bases between. The CDR3 sequence is 13 residues long. The full variable domain, with the rest looked up from reference TRBV2 and TRBJ2-3, is EPEVTQTPSHQVTQMGQEVILRCVPISNHLYFYWYRQILGQKVEFLVSFYNNEISEKSEIFDDQFSVERPDGSNFTLKIRSTKLEDSAMYFCAISGSGTDTQYFGPGTRLTVL.